These T cell receptor beta chains were read from a single sample in a study of T cell repertoires in cytomegalovirus infection. TCRdb reprocessed the reads with MiXCR, giving one entry per CDR3 protein. The table includes approximately 910,000 distinct CDR3 sequences, around 32% detected once. Their cognate antigens are unknown. Sequences were derived from cultured CD8+ T cells from PBMCs, sampled from culture after CMV antigen stimulation. These receptors originate from a human donor in good health (CMV status not recorded). Some clones in this sample may be carry-over from other donors' samples. Each CDR3 is given with its conserved first and last residue. Fields, in order: V gene, D gene, clone size, CDR3 length, J gene, CDR3 DNA, CDR3 protein. The D gene is left open where the match is weak. The size of a clone is reported for some rows only, either as once, few or many, or as a class for expanded clones.

TRBV12-5,-,-,13,TRBJ2-1,TGTGCTAGTGGTTTGGGACTAGTCGATGAGCAGTTCTTC,CASGLGLVDEQFF
TRBV7-9,TRBD2,-,17,TRBJ2-4,TGTGCCAGCAGCTTAGATACAGCGGGGATAACCAAAAACATTCAGTACTTC,CASSLDTAGITKNIQYF
TRBV6-5,TRBD2,-,16,TRBJ2-3,TGTGCCAGCCGGGTAGCGGGGGAGTTTAACACAGATACGCAGTATTTT,CASRVAGEFNTDTQYF
TRBV27,-,-,15,TRBJ2-3,TGTGCCAGCAGTTTCGTAGCGCAGCTCCCAGATACGCAGTATTTT,CASSFVAQLPDTQYF
TRBV5-4,-,-,13,TRBJ2-1,TGTGCCAGCAGCTTGCCCCTAGGGGTTGAGCAGTTCTTC,CASSLPLGVEQFF
TRBV7-9,-,many,14,TRBJ1-2,TGTGCCAGCAGTCGGTCCGAACAGCCCTATGGCTACACCTTC,CASSRSEQPYGYTF
TRBV7-9,-,-,16,TRBJ2-1,TGTGCCAGCAGTCCCCCTTTAGCGGACTCCTACAATGAGCAGTTCTTC,CASSPPLADSYNEQFF
TRBV7-9,-,few,16,TRBJ2-5,TGTGCCAGCAGCCCTAAAAGACAGGCGCTCCAAGAGACCCAGTACTTC,CASSPKRQALQETQYF
TRBV6-8,-,-,16,TRBJ2-7,TGTGCCAGCAGACCGACAATACGGGACCGAGACTACGAGCAGTACTTC,CASRPTIRDRDYEQYF
TRBV7-2,-,many,14,TRBJ1-2,TGTGCCAGCAGCTTACCAACCTCTAACTATGGCTACACCTTC,CASSLPTSNYGYTF
TRBV9,TRBD1,-,17,TRBJ2-2,TGTGCCAGCAGCGTGGCTACCGGGACAGTTAACACCGGGGAGCTGTTTTTT,CASSVATGTVNTGELFF
TRBV12-3/TRBV12-4,TRBD1,-,13,TRBJ1-1,TGTGCCACAATACAGGGGGCTGACACTGAAGCTTTCTTT,CATIQGADTEAFF
TRBV10-3,-,many,13,TRBJ1-5,TGTGCCATCAGTGAAAGGGGAGGCCAGCCCCAGCATTTT,CAISERGGQPQHF
TRBV25-1,-,-,15,TRBJ1-1,TGTGCCAGCAGTGAATATTCGGGGAGGGACACTGAAGCTTTCTTT,CASSEYSGRDTEAFF
TRBV20-1,TRBD1,-,13,TRBJ1-2,TGCAGTGCCACCTCGACAGGGGACTATGGCTACACCTTC,CSATSTGDYGYTF
TRBV6-6,-,few,12,TRBJ2-5,TGTGCCAGCCGGCACCAGCAAGAGACCCAGTACTTC,CASRHQQETQYF
TRBV14,TRBD2,few,15,TRBJ2-3,TGTGCCAGCAGCCACCAGCGGGGGGGAACAGATACGCAGTATTTT,CASSHQRGGTDTQYF
TRBV7-8,-,-,14,TRBJ1-5,TGTGCCAGCAGCCCACAGGGTACGGACCAGCCCCAGCATTTT,CASSPQGTDQPQHF
TRBV4-2,-,-,15,TRBJ1-1,TGTGCCAGCAGCCAACGACCAACAGGAGACACTGAAGCTTTCTTT,CASSQRPTGDTEAFF
TRBV7-9,TRBD1,-,15,TRBJ2-7,TGTGCCAGCAGCTTCCCCGGGACAGACTCCTACGAGCAGTACTTC,CASSFPGTDSYEQYF
TRBV6-1,TRBD1,-,14,TRBJ2-5,TGTGCCAGCAGTGAGACAGGGGGCGGAGAGACCCAGTACTTC,CASSETGGGETQYF
TRBV19,-,few,16,TRBJ2-1,TGTGCCAGTAGTAGCCACCGGGGCCCGGAATACAATGAGCAGTTCTTC,CASSSHRGPEYNEQFF
TRBV12-3/TRBV12-4,-,few,16,TRBJ2-7,TGTGCCAGCAGTCACGGCAGGGGGGACCCGTCCTACGAGCAGTACTTC,CASSHGRGDPSYEQYF
TRBV10-3,-,few,19,TRBJ2-2,TGTGCCATCAGTGGCCCCATGGGGGGCCCGACCCCGAACACCGGGGAGCTGTTTTTT,CAISGPMGGPTPNTGELFF
TRBV20-1,-,-,15,TRBJ2-1,TGCAGTGCTAGAGATGAGAGGGGGAGTTACAATGAGCAGTTCTTC,CSARDERGSYNEQFF
TRBV12-3/TRBV12-4,-,few,15,TRBJ2-1,TGTGCCAGCAGTCGTCCGGGTCTGGGCACCCATGAGCAGTTCTTC,CASSRPGLGTHEQFF
TRBV29-1,-,few,12,TRBJ1-2,TGCAGCGTTGAAACAGCTAACTATGGCTACACCTTC,CSVETANYGYTF
TRBV18,-,few,15,TRBJ1-4,TGTGCCAGCTCACCTACGGACCCCGGATACGAAAAACTGTTTTTT,CASSPTDPGYEKLFF
TRBV20-1,TRBD2,-,12,TRBJ2-5,TGCAGTGCTAGAGGGACTAGTGCGACCCAGTACTTC,CSARGTSATQYF
TRBV19,TRBD1,few,13,TRBJ1-1,TGTGCCAGTAGTGGGAAGGGGGCGCCGACAGCTTTCTTT,CASSGKGAPTAFF
TRBV11-2,TRBD1,-,16,TRBJ2-1,TGTGCCAGCAGGAATTACGTGCCAGGGGGAGATGTAGTGGAGTTCTTC,CASRNYVPGGDVVEFF